This TCR beta chain originates from a study of cytomegalovirus exposure and HLA in healthy donors. 13 Jbeta primers and 60 Vbeta primers were used for the PCR. Method: immunoSEQ multiplex PCR; TCRdb's copy keeps in-frame clones and lacks some. The sample carries roughly 140,000 clones, roughly 80% recorded once. V dropped 0 bases and J dropped 3; count of bases not matched to a gene: 3. This CDR3 spans 14 amino acids. Germline V gene data show CDR1 as SGHRS and CDR2 as YFSETQ. This TCR was sampled from a female donor in good health and CMV-seronegative. J is TRBJ2-7 and V is TRBV5-1; TRBD1 matches 7 bases. The sequenced material came from PBMCs. CDR3 sequence reads: CASSLETGLYEQYF. Here the CDR3 DNA reads TGCGCCAGCAGCTTGGAGACAGGGCTCTACGAGCAGTACTTC.